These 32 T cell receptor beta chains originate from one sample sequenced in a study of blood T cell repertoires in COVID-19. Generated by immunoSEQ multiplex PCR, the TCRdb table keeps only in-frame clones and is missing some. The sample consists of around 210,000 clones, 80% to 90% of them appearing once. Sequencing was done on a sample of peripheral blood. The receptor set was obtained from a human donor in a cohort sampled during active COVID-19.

For the CDR3, the DNA is TGTGCCAGCAGTTACTCGGCCACTGGGGAGGGGGGCTACACCTTC. Its protein is CASSYSATGEGGYTF. V and J are TRBV6-5 and TRBJ1-2; D may be TRBD1 (5 bases). This CDR3 region has 15 residues. The V end was cut by 0 bases, the J end by 8 bases, with 16 bases between. Germline V gene data show CDR1 as MNHEY and CDR2 as SVGAGI.

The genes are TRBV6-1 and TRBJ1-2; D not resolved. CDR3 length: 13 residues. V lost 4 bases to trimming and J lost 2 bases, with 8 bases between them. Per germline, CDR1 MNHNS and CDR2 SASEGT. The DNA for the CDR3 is TGTGCCAGCAGTGGAGCACGGAACTATGGCTACACCTTC. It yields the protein CASSGARNYGYTF.

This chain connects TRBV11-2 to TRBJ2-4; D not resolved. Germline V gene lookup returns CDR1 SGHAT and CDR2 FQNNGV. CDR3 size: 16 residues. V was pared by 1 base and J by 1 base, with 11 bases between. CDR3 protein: CASSLAVLAAKNIQYF. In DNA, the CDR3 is TGTGCCAGCAGCTTAGCCGTCCTTGCGGCCAAAAACATTCAGTACTTC.

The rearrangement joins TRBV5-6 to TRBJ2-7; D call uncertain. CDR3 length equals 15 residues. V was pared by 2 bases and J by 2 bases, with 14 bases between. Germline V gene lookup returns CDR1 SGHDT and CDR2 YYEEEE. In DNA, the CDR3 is TGTGCCAGCAGCTTCCTCGGCGGTCCTGCCTACGAGCAGTACTTC. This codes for CASSFLGGPAYEQYF.

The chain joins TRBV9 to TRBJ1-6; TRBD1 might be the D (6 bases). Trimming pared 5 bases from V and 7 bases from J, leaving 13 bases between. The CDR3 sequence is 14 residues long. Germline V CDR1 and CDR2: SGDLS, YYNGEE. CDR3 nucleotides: TGTGCCAGCAGTGGCCCTGGGGGCAATTCACCCCTCCACTTT. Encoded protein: CASSGPGGNSPLHF.

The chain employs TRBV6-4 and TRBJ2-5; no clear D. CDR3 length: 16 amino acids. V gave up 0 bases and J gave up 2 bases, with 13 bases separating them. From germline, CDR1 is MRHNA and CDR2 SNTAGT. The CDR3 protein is CASSDSIGQQQETQYF. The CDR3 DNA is TGTGCCAGCAGTGACTCGATTGGGCAGCAACAAGAGACCCAGTACTTC.

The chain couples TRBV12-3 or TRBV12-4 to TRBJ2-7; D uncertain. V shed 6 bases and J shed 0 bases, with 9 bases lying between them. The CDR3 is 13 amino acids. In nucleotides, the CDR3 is TGTGCCAGCAGCTCACAGAGCTCCTACGAGCAGTACTTC. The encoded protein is CASSSQSSYEQYF.

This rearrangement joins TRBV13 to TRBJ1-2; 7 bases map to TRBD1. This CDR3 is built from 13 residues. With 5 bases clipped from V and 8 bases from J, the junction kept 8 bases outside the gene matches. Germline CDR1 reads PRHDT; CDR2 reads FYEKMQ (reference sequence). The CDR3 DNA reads TGTGCCAGCAGCCCCACCCCGACAGGGGGCTACACCTTC. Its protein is CASSPTPTGGYTF.

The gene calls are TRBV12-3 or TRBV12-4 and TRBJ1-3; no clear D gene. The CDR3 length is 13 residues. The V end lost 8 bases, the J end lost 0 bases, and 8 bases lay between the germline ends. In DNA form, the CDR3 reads TGTGCCAGCCGCGGTCTCTCTGGAAACACCATATATTTT. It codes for CASRGLSGNTIYF.

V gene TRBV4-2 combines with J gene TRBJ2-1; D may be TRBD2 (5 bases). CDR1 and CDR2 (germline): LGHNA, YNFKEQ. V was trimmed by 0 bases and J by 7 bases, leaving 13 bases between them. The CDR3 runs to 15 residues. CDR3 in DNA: TGTGCCAGCAGCCAAGAAGGAGGAGGTTCTAATGAGCAGTTCTTC. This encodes CASSQEGGGSNEQFF.

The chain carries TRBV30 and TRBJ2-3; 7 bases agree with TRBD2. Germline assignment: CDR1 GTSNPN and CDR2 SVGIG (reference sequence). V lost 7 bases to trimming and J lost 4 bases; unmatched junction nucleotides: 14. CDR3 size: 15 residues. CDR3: CASSPPAGAADTQYF. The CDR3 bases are TGTGCCTCCTCCCCTCCCGCGGGAGCGGCAGATACGCAGTATTTT. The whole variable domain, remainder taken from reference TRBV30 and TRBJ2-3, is SQTIHQWPATLVQPVGSPLSLECTVEGTSNPNLYWYRQAAGRGLQLLFYSVGIGQISSEVPQNLSASRPQDRQFILSSKKLLLSDSGFYLCASSPPAGAADTQYFGPGTRLTVL.

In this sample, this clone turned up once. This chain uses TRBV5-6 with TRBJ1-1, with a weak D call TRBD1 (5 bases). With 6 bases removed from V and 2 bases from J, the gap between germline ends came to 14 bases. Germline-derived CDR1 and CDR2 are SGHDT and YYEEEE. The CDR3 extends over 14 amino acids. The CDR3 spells CASTSGLFNTEAFF. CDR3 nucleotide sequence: TGTGCCAGCACCTCGGGACTGTTTAACACTGAAGCTTTCTTT.

CDR3 DNA sequence: TGCGCCAGCAGCTTGGAAGGGGGCCCCAATGAAAAACTGTTTTTT. As protein: CASSLEGGPNEKLFF. This chain joins TRBV5-1 and TRBJ1-4, with 7 bases matching TRBD1. CDR3 length equals 15 residues. V dropped 0 bases and J dropped 5; count of bases not matched to a gene: 4. Germline CDR1 reads SGHRS; CDR2 reads YFSETQ.

The DNA for the CDR3 is TGTGCCAGCTCACCCGACAGGCGTGAAGCTTTCTTT. It yields the protein CASSPDRREAFF. The chain joins TRBV18 to TRBJ1-1; weak D call: TRBD1 (6 bases). The germline gives CDR1 KGHSH, CDR2 LQKENI. Trimming left V 3 bases short and J 7 bases short, with 9 bases between. The CDR3 loop spans 12 amino acids.

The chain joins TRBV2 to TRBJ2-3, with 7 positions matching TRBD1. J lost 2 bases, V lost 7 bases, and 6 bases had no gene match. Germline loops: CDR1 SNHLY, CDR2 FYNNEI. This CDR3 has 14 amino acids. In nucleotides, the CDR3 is TGTGCCAGCATCCGGGACAGATACACAGATACGCAGTATTTT. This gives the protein CASIRDRYTDTQYF.

The CDR3 nucleotides read TGTGCCAGCAGCCAACGGCGCGGGAGGGCCGGGGAGCAGTACTTC. This translates into CASSQRRGRAGEQYF. The chain joins TRBV3-1 (or the pseudogene TRBV3-2) to TRBJ2-7; TRBD2 matches at 9 bases. The trim removed 2 bases at V and 7 bases at J, leaving 9 bases unmatched. The CDR3 sequence is 15 residues long. Germline loops: CDR1 LGHDT, CDR2 YNNKEL (reference sequence).

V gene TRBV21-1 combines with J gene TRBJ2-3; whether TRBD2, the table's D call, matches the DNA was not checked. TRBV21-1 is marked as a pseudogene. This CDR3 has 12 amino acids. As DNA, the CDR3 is TGTGCCAGCGGGAGCGGCACAGATACGCAGTATTTT. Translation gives CASGSGTDTQYF.

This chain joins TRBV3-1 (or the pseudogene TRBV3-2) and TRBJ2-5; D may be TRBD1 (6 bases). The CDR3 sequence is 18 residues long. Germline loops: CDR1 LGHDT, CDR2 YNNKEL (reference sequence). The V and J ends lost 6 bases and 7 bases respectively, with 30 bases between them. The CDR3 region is CASRGRQGPRLVYGTQYF. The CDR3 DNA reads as TGTGCCAGCAGGGGACGTCAGGGGCCACGGCTTGTTTACGGGACCCAGTACTTC.

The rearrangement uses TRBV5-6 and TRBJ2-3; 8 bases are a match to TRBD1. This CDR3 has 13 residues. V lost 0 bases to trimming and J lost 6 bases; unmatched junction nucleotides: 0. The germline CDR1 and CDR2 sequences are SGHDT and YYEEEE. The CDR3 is CASSLDRGDTQYF. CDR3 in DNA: TGTGCCAGCAGCTTGGACAGGGGGGATACGCAGTATTTT.

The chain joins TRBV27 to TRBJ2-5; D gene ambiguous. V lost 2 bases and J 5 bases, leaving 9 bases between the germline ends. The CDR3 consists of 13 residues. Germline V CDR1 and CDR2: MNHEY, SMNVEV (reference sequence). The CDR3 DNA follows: TGTGCCAGCAGTTTACGCCGCCGGGAGACCCAGTACTTC. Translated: CASSLRRRETQYF.

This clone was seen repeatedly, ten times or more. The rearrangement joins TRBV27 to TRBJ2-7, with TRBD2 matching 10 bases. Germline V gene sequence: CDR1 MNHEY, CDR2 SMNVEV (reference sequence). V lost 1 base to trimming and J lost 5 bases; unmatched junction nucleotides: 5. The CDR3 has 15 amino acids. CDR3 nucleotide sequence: TGTGCCAGCAGTTTATATTTGCTAGCGGGAGACGAGCAGTACTTC. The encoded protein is CASSLYLLAGDEQYF.

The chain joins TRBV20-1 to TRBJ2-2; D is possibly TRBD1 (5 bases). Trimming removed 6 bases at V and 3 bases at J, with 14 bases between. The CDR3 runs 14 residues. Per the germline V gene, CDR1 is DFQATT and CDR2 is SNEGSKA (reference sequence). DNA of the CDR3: TGCAGTGCCAGTAGGGGTACCGACACCGGGGAGCTGTTTTTT. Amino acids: CSASRGTDTGELFF.

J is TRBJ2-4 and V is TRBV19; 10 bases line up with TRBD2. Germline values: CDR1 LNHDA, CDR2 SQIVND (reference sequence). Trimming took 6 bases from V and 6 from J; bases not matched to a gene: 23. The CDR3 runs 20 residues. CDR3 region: CASSLFPSLAGMGGGNIQYF. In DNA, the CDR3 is TGTGCCAGTAGCCTGTTCCCCTCACTAGCGGGAATGGGAGGGGGAAACATTCAGTACTTC.

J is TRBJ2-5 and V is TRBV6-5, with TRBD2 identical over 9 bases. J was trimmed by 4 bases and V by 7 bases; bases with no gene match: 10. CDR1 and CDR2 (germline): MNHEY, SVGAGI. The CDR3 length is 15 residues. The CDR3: CASNSGLASLETQYF. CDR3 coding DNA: TGTGCCAGCAACTCAGGACTAGCGAGTTTAGAGACCCAGTACTTC.

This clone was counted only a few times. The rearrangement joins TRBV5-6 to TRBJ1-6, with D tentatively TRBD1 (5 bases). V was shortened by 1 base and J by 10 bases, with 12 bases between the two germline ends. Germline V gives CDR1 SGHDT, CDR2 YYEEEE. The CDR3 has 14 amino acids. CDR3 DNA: TGTGCCAGCAGCTTGAATAGGGGTCAATCACCCCTCCACTTT. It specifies CASSLNRGQSPLHF.

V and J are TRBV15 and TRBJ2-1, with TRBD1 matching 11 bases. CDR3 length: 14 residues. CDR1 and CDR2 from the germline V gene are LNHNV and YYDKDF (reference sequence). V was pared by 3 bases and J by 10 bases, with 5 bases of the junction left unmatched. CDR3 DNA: TGTGCCACCAGCAGGGGACAGGGGGTTTCGGAGCAGTTCTTC. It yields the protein CATSRGQGVSEQFF.

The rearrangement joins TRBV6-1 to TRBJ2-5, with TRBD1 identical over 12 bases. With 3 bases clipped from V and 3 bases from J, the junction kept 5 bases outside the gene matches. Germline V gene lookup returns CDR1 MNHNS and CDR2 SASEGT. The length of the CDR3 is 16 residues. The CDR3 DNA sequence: TGTGCCAGCAGTGAGTGGGACAGGGGGCGGGAAGAGACCCAGTACTTC. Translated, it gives CASSEWDRGREETQYF.

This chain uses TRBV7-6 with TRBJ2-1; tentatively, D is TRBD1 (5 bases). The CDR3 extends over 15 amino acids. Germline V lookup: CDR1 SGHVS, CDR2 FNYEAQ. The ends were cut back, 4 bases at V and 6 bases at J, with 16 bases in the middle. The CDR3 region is CASSSIDSATNEQFF. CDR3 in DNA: TGTGCCAGCAGCTCTATAGACAGTGCCACCAATGAGCAGTTCTTC.

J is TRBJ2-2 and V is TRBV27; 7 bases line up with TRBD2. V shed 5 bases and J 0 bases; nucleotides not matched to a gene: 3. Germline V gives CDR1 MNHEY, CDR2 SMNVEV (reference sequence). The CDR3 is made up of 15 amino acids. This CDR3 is CASSIGLANTGELFF. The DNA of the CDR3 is TGTGCCAGCAGTATAGGACTAGCGAACACCGGGGAGCTGTTTTTT.

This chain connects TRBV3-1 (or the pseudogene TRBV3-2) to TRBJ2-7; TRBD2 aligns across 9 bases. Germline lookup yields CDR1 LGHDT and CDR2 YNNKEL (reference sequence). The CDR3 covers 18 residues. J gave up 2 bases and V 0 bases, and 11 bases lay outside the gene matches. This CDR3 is CASSQEFMSASGTYEQYF. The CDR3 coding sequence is TGTGCCAGCAGCCAAGAATTTATGTCGGCTAGCGGGACCTACGAGCAGTACTTC.

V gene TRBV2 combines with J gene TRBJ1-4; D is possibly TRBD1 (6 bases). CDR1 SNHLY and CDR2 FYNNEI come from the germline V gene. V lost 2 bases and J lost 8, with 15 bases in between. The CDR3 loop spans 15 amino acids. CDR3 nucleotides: TGTGCCAGCAGTGAACAGGGCAGGGGAGGGGAAAAACTGTTTTTT. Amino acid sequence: CASSEQGRGGEKLFF.

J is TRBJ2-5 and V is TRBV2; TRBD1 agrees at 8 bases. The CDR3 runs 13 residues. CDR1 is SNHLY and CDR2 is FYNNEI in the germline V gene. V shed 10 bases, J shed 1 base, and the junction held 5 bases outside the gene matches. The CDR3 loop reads CATRTGGQETQYF. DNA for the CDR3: TGTGCCACCCGAACAGGGGGCCAAGAGACCCAGTACTTC.